These 5 T cell receptor beta chains originate from one sample sequenced in a study of PD-1 blockade in classical Hodgkin lymphoma. Sequencing was performed with immunoSEQ multiplex PCR; in TCRdb, only in-frame clones are kept and a portion is missing. This sample carries tens of thousands of clones, 85% to 95% of them seen once, and the ten largest clones take 0.41%. As for time point: newly diagnosed, previously untreated cHL patient sample. From thawed PBMCs, CD4+ T cells were purified using magnetic negative selection. Sequencing used CD4+ T cells from blood. These receptors originate from a human donor with classical Hodgkin lymphoma.

The chain employs TRBV5-1 and TRBJ2-3; 8 nucleotides agree with TRBD1. With 0 bases clipped from V and 3 bases from J, the junction kept 9 bases outside the gene matches. There are 17 residues in the CDR3. Germline assignment: CDR1 SGHRS and CDR2 YFSETQ. The CDR3 nucleotides are TGCGCCAGCAGCTTGGGTTCTTCGGGACAGGTGACAGATACGCAGTATTTT. It codes for CASSLGSSGQVTDTQYF.

The V and J genes are TRBV28 and TRBJ2-7; 9 nucleotides align to TRBD2. Trimming took 6 bases from V and 3 from J; bases not matched to a gene: 6. This CDR3 spans 14 amino acids. In germline, CDR1 is MDHEN, CDR2 SYDVKM. CDR3 sequence: CASSHSGRSYEQYF. The CDR3 bases are TGTGCCAGCAGCCATAGCGGGAGAAGCTACGAGCAGTACTTC.

Written as DNA, the CDR3 is TGTGCCAGCAGAGCCGGGACAGGGTATGGCTACACCTTC. Its translation is CASRAGTGYGYTF. The chain uses TRBV6-1 and TRBJ1-2; 9 nucleotides align to TRBD1. V dropped 6 bases and J dropped 5; count of bases not matched to a gene: 4. Germline CDR1 reads MNHNS; CDR2 reads SASEGT. The CDR3 length is 13 residues.

J is TRBJ2-7 and V is TRBV30; 7 nucleotides agree with TRBD2. Germline CDR1 is GTSNPN and CDR2 is SVGIG (reference sequence). Trimming removed 0 bases from V and 5 bases from J; junction bases left unmatched: 7. CDR3 length: 14 residues. For the CDR3, the DNA is TGTGCCTGGAGTGTGCGGGAGCTAGGCCACGAGCAGTACTTC. Protein product: CAWSVRELGHEQYF.

The rearrangement links TRBV4-1 to TRBJ2-1, with 9 bases fitting TRBD2. V lost 8 bases, J lost 3 bases, and 11 bases stayed unmatched. Germline lookup yields CDR1 MGHRA and CDR2 YSYEKL. This CDR3 is 16 amino acids long. Written as DNA, the CDR3 is TGCGCCAGCGGACCGACTAGCGGTAGGGACTACAATGAGCAGTTCTTC. It is translated as CASGPTSGRDYNEQFF.